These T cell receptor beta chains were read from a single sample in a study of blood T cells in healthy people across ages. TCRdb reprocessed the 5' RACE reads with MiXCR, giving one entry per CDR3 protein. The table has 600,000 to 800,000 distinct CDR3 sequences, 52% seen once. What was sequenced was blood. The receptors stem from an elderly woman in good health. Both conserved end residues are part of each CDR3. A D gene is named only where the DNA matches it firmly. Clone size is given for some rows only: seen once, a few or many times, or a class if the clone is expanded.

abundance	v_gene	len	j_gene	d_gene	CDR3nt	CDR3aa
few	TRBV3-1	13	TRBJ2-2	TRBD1	TGTGCCAGCCAGACAGGGGGCACCGGGGAGCTGTTTTTT	CASQTGGTGELFF
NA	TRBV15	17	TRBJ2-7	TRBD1	TGTGCCACCAGCAGAGAACTTCATGGGACAGGGCTCAACGAGCAGTACTTC	CATSRELHGTGLNEQYF
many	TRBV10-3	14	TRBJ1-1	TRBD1	TGTGCCATCACACTACAGGGGATGGGCACTGAAGCTTTCTTT	CAITLQGMGTEAFF
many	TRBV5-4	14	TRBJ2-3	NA	TGTGCCAGCAGCTTGGTTAAAAGCACAGATACGCAGTATTTT	CASSLVKSTDTQYF
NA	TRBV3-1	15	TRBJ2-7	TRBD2	TGTGCCAGCAGCCAAGTTGCGGGAGCGTTTCACGAGCAGTACTTC	CASSQVAGAFHEQYF
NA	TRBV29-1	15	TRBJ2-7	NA	TGCAGCGTTCTTCAGGGGTCTCTTCGACTCTACGAGCAGTACTTC	CSVLQGSLRLYEQYF
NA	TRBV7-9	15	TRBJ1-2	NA	TGTGCCAGCAGCTTATCTTCAGGGGACACCTCTGGCTACACCTTC	CASSLSSGDTSGYTF
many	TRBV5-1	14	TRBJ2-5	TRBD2	TGCGCCAGCAGCACTGGGACTAGCACGGAGACCCAGTACTTC	CASSTGTSTETQYF
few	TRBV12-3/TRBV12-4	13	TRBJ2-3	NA	TGTGCCAGCAGTATCTGGGACCCAGATACGCAGTATTTT	CASSIWDPDTQYF
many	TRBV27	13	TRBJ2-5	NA	TGTGCCAGCAGTTTGAAAGAAAGGGAGACCCAGTACTTC	CASSLKERETQYF
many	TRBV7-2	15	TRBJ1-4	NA	TGTGCCAGCAGCCCCTCGGGGGGGCGTCAGTATAAACTGTTTTTT	CASSPSGGRQYKLFF
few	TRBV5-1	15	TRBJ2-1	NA	TGCGCCAGCAGCTTGGCGGAACAGGCCTCCAATGAGCAGTTCTTC	CASSLAEQASNEQFF
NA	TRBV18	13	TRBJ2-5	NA	TGTGCCAGCTCACAGTTCTTGGAAGAGACCCAGTACTTC	CASSQFLEETQYF
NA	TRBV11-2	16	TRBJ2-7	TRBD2	TGTGCCAGCAGTTCCCGACTAGCGGAATACTTCTACGAGCAGTACTTC	CASSSRLAEYFYEQYF
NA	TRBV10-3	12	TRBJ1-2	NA	TGTGCCATCAGTGAGTCGGATCTCGGCTACACCTTC	CAISESDLGYTF
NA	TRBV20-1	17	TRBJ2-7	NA	TGCAGTGCTCCCCTACCCGGGGCTTTCACTAGGGACTACGAGCAGTACTTC	CSAPLPGAFTRDYEQYF
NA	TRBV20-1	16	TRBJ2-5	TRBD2	TGCAGTGCTAGATTCCCTAGCGGAGCTAGTGGTGAGACCCAGTACTTC	CSARFPSGASGETQYF
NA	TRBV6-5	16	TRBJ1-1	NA	TGTGCCAGCAGTGACTGGGGGAAGGGGATGAACACTGAAGCTTTCTTT	CASSDWGKGMNTEAFF
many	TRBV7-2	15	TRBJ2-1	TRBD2	TGTGCCAGCAGCCGTAGCGGGGACGCCTACAATGAGCAGTTCTTC	CASSRSGDAYNEQFF
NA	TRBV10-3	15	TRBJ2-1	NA	TGTGCCATCAGTGAGTCGGCCCAAAGCGGGAATGAGCAGTTCTTC	CAISESAQSGNEQFF
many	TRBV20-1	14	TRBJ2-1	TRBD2	TGCAGTGCCACTAGCGGGGGCTCCTACAATGAGCAGTTCTTC	CSATSGGSYNEQFF
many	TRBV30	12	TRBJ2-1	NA	TGTGCCTGGAGTGTAAGCACTTCTGAGCAGTTCTTC	CAWSVSTSEQFF
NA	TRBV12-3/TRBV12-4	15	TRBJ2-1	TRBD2	TGTACCAGCAGTTCCGGACTAGCGGGAGGCAATGAGCAGTTCTTC	CTSSSGLAGGNEQFF
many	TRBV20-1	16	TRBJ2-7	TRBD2	TGCAGTGCAATTTATAGCGGGAGGTTTCTTGGCCACGAGCAGTACTTC	CSAIYSGRFLGHEQYF
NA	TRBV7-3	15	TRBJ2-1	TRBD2	TGTGCCAGCAGCTTAGATCCAGCGGGGTACAATGAGCAGTTCTTC	CASSLDPAGYNEQFF
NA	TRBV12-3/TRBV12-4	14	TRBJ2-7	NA	TGTGCCAGCAGTTTAGACCCGGTTGTATACGAGCAGTACTTC	CASSLDPVVYEQYF
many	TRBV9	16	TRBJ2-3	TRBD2	TGTGCCAGCAGCCGCCGGGACTACAGCCCGAGAGATACGCAGTATTTT	CASSRRDYSPRDTQYF
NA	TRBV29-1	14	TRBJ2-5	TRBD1	TGCAGCGCCGGCGCGACAGGGGGACAAGAGACCCAGTACTTC	CSAGATGGQETQYF